These 8 T cell receptor beta chains were sequenced from one sample in a study of blood T cell repertoires in COVID-19. Libraries were prepared by immunoSEQ multiplex PCR; TCRdb keeps only in-frame clonotypes and omits some of them. Here the sample spans over 140,000 clones, around 79% being singletons. Sequencing was carried out using PBMCs or T cells enriched from blood (not recorded which). The receptor set was obtained from a woman aged 50 to 65 who had recovered from COVID-19.

The chain combines TRBV18 with TRBJ1-1; perhaps TRBD1 as D (5 bases). The germline V and J ends were trimmed by 6 bases and 3 bases, with 14 bases remaining between them. Per germline, CDR1 KGHSH and CDR2 LQKENI. The CDR3 is 14 residues long. The CDR3 reads CASSSLGGDTEAFF. Written as DNA, the CDR3 is TGTGCCAGCTCTTCTTTGGGGGGAGACACTGAAGCTTTCTTT. Supplemented by reference TRBV18 and TRBJ1-1, the full variable domain reads NAGVMQNPRHLVRRRGQEARLRCSPMKGHSHVYWYRQLPEEGLKFMVYLQKENIIDESGMPKERFSAEFPKEGPSILRIQQVVRGDSAAYFCASSSLGGDTEAFFGQGTRLTVV.

This sequence joins TRBV6-2 or TRBV6-3 and TRBJ2-6; weak D call: TRBD2 (6 bases). The germline V gene has CDR1 MNHEY and CDR2 SVGEGT. The V gene lost 1 base and the J gene lost 0 bases, with 13 bases spanning the gap. This CDR3 comprises 18 residues. The CDR3 is CASSYYWRDDSGANVLTF. The CDR3 nucleotides are TGTGCCAGCAGTTACTACTGGAGGGACGACTCTGGGGCCAACGTCCTGACTTTC.

This sequence joins TRBV14 and TRBJ2-3; D call uncertain. Trimming took 1 base from V and 4 from J, leaving 18 bases between them. Germline values: CDR1 SGHDN, CDR2 FVKESK. The CDR3 is made up of 17 amino acids. This chain's CDR3 is CASSQGGQLKPSDTQYF. CDR3 in DNA: TGTGCCAGCAGCCAAGGCGGTCAACTAAAGCCGTCAGATACGCAGTATTTT.

The chain is built from TRBV19 and TRBJ1-5; 7 bases line up with TRBD1. This CDR3 comprises 13 residues. With V trimmed by 10 bases and J by 4 bases, 7 bases remained unmatched. CDR1 is LNHDA and CDR2 is SQIVND in the germline V gene (reference sequence). Here the CDR3 reads CAINRGWNQPQHF. The CDR3 bases are TGTGCCATCAACAGGGGTTGGAATCAGCCCCAGCATTTT.

The V call is TRBV14, the J call TRBJ1-4; 8 nucleotides line up with TRBD1. This CDR3 contains 15 residues. V trimming: 6 bases; J trimming: 8 bases; junction bases outside the gene matches: 11. CDR1 is SGHDN, CDR2 FVKESK, per germline. The DNA of the CDR3 is TGTGCCAGCAGACAACAGGGGGTCCCGGGGGAAAAACTGTTTTTT. It is translated as CASRQQGVPGEKLFF.

The chain joins TRBV29-1 to TRBJ2-7; 11 nucleotides match TRBD2. The CDR3 has 14 residues. From germline, CDR1 is SQVTM and CDR2 ANQGSEA. The V segment lost 6 bases and the J segment 2 bases; nucleotides outside the gene matches: 6. The CDR3 nucleotides are TGCAGCGTCCGGGGACTAGCGGATACCTACGAGCAGTACTTC. Its translation is CSVRGLADTYEQYF.

The chain has TRBV4-1 and TRBJ1-2; weak D call: TRBD1 (6 bases). The germline gives CDR1 MGHRA, CDR2 YSYEKL. Trimming shortened V by 0 bases and J by 2 bases, and 13 bases separated the two germline ends. This CDR3 contains 16 residues. The CDR3 protein is CASSQDPSGQNYGYTF. The CDR3 nucleotides are TGCGCCAGCAGCCAAGATCCTTCCGGACAGAACTATGGCTACACCTTC.

The chain has TRBV6-2 or TRBV6-3 and TRBJ1-2; no definite D call. Germline CDR1 is MNHEY and CDR2 is SVGEGT. The CDR3 sequence is 11 residues long. With 4 bases removed from V and 4 bases from J, the gap between germline ends came to 4 bases. In DNA form, the CDR3 reads TGTGCCAGCAGTTTCTTCTATGGCTACACCTTC. Amino acids: CASSFFYGYTF.